Included here is one T cell receptor beta chain sequence, with context. Its cognate antigen is unknown. This specimen comes from a study of cytomegalovirus exposure and HLA in healthy donors. Study observations and caveats: Some TCR beta chains (approximately 180 of them) were listed as cytomegalovirus-associated.

V dropped 0 bases and J dropped 1 base, with 9 bases sitting between them. Per the germline V gene, CDR1 is KGHSY and CDR2 is FQNENV. The CDR3 covers 15 residues. Clones were sequenced by immunoSEQ multiplex PCR, and TCRdb holds only the in-frame ones, with some missing. The table has roughly 100,000 clones, about 95% seen once; the top ten hold 0.89%. The donors were part of the roughly 110-subject validation cohort, which stood apart from the approximately 670-subject first cohort. Sequencing used PBMCs. This TCR derives from a young woman in good health and CMV-seronegative. The chain links TRBV16 to TRBJ2-5; tentative D call: TRBD2 (6 bases). The CDR3 sequence: CASSQSSGAQETQYF. In nucleotides, the CDR3 is TGTGCCAGCAGCCAATCCTCGGGAGCCCAAGAGACCCAGTACTTC.